One and the same sample provided the 5 T cell receptor beta chains below, sequenced in a study of T-cell reconstitution after alpha-beta-depleted transplantation in children. A library of TCRbeta sequences, prepared with unique molecular identifiers, was generated. TCRdb re-analysed the PCR reads in MiXCR, keeping a single row per CDR3 protein. The repertoire includes some 180,000 distinct CDR3 sequences, approximately 6.9% of them detected once, and approximately 6% sits in the top ten. This specimen consisted of PBMCs, obtained before TCRalphabeta/CD19-depleted stem cell transplant. These receptors came from a boy aged 2 to 10 with acute lymphoblastic leukemia, due to receive a stem cell transplant.

The sample holds many counts of this clonotype. The V call is TRBV29-1, the J call TRBJ2-1, with TRBD1 identical over 9 bases. This CDR3 spans 11 amino acids. From germline, CDR1 is SQVTM and CDR2 ANQGSEA. CDR3 sequence reads: CSSTGGWEQFF. Here the CDR3 DNA reads TGCAGTTCTACAGGGGGCTGGGAGCAGTTCTTC.

This clonotype was seen at least ten times. V usage is TRBV7-9 and J usage is TRBJ2-7; 11 bases line up with TRBD2. Germline loops: CDR1 SEHNR, CDR2 FQNEAQ (reference sequence). Germline trimming cut 5 bases from V and 1 base from J; bases unmatched to any gene: 7. This CDR3 is 16 amino acids long. The CDR3 region has the DNA TGTGCCAGCAGCCGTATCCTAGCGGGGGGTTCCTACGAGCAGTACTTC. It is translated as CASSRILAGGSYEQYF.

The chain joins TRBV20-1 to TRBJ2-7; D possibly corresponds to TRBD2 (5 bases). Germline V CDR1 and CDR2: DFQATT, SNEGSKA (reference sequence). V gave up 1 base and J gave up 2 bases, with 9 bases separating them. This CDR3 comprises 13 residues. The CDR3 region has the DNA TGCAGTGCTAGAGTGAGGGCTACCTACGAGCAGTACTTC. Encoded protein: CSARVRATYEQYF.

This clonotype was seen repeatedly, ten times or more. The chain employs TRBV12-3 or TRBV12-4 and TRBJ2-7, with D unresolved. Trimming removed 6 bases at V and 2 bases at J, with 14 bases between. This CDR3 spans 14 amino acids. CDR3 sequence reads: CASSLSTFTYEQYF. CDR3 nucleotides: TGTGCCAGCAGCCTATCCACTTTTACCTACGAGCAGTACTTC.

This rearrangement joins TRBV11-2 to TRBJ1-1; D remains ambiguous. CDR1 is SGHAT, CDR2 FQNNGV, per germline. The CDR3 length is 12 residues. Trimming removed 5 bases from V and 5 bases from J, with 9 bases in between. The CDR3 bases are TGTGCCAGCAGCACGCTTGGGACTGAAGCTTTCTTT. This codes for CASSTLGTEAFF. Variable domain in full (rest from reference TRBV11-2 and TRBJ1-1): EAGVAQSPRYKIIEKRQSVAFWCNPISGHATLYWYQQILGQGPKLLIQFQNNGVVDDSQLPKDRFSAERLKGVDSTLKIQPAKLEDSAVYLCASSTLGTEAFFGQGTRLTVV.